These 3 T cell receptor beta chains were sequenced from one sample in a study of shared clonotypes between healthy human individuals (dated by TCRdb to 2019 to 2021). The library was generated by the immunoSEQ multiplex PCR assay. The source is immuneACCESS, and TCRdb retained only in-frame sequences with V and J called. Part of the clones is not carried over; for the studies checked, unresolved V genes explain less than half of this, and the remainder is unexplained. The sample includes about 2.5 million clones, with 85% to 95% observed a single time. Clones ranked in the top ten supply around 0.38% of the sample. Source material: naive CD4+ T cells from PBMCs. The cell subset or site label for this specimen denotes: CD45RA+ positively selected. The origin of the receptors is a young man in good health. Some clones in this sample may be carry-over from other donors' samples.

About this clone itself: This specimen includes other DNA sequences encoding the same CDR3. The V call is TRBV18, the J call TRBJ2-3; perhaps TRBD2 as D (6 bases). CDR1 and CDR2 (germline): KGHSH, LQKENI. Trimming took off 3 bases at V and 0 bases at J, with 10 bases between the two ends. The CDR3 has 15 residues. CDR3 nucleotide sequence: TGTGCCAGCTCACCCCCGGGACTGAGCACAGATACGCAGTATTTT. It encodes CASSPPGLSTDTQYF.

Of note for this clone: Different DNA sequences within this sample yield the same CDR3. This sequence joins TRBV7-9 and TRBJ2-5, with D possibly matching TRBD2 (5 bases). Per the germline V gene, CDR1 is SEHNR and CDR2 is FQNEAQ (reference sequence). V shed 4 bases and J shed 5 bases, with 5 bases lying between them. CDR3 length: 11 residues. As DNA, the CDR3 is TGTGCCAGCAGCTCGGGGGAGACCCAGTACTTC. It codes for CASSSGETQYF.

This chain links TRBV5-1 with TRBJ1-2; unclear D gene. The CDR3 has 16 residues. Germline CDR1 and CDR2: SGHRS and YFSETQ. Trimming took off 1 base at V and 2 bases at J, with 15 bases between the two ends. CDR3 DNA: TGCGCCAGCAGCTTGTCCATCGGCCGACTAAACTATGGCTACACCTTC. Its translation is CASSLSIGRLNYGYTF.